This T cell receptor beta chain stems from a study of blood T cell repertoires in COVID-19. Across the whole study: Acute and convalescent COVID-19 specimens originated in the United States, Italy and Spain.

Exposed volunteers were people who met a COVID-19 case within 2 weeks before study entry. This clone was detected many times. The protocol was immunoSEQ multiplex PCR, while the TCRdb copy is restricted to in-frame clones and leaves out a portion. The sample consists of about 430,000 clones, more than 70% of them appearing once. There are 15 residues in the CDR3. Germline V gene lookup returns CDR1 LGHDT and CDR2 YNNKEL (reference sequence). The trim removed 0 bases at V and 0 bases at J, leaving 0 bases unmatched. The TCR was taken from a woman younger than 35 who had been exposed to COVID-19. The rearrangement joins TRBV3-1 (or the pseudogene TRBV3-2) to TRBJ2-5, with 8 bases fitting TRBD2. Sequencing was performed on PBMCs or T cells enriched from blood (not recorded which). As DNA, the CDR3 is TGTGCCAGCAGCCAAGAACTAGCGGACCAAGAGACCCAGTACTTC. Its protein is CASSQELADQETQYF.